This T cell receptor beta chain comes out of a study of CD8 T cells in ankylosing spondylitis. Study results and limitations: Clones tied to disease were said to be significantly enriched in matched ankylosing spondylitis synovial fluid.

TCRdb re-analysed the 5' RACE reads in MiXCR, keeping a single row per CDR3 protein. The profile shows 40,000 to 50,000 distinct CDR3 sequences, approximately 3.6% of them singletons. This clonotype was detected ten times or more. Its antigen is unknown. The CDR3 contains 14 residues. Germline CDR1 is SGDLS and CDR2 is YYNGEE. The V end was cut by 0 bases, the J end by 3 bases, with 10 bases between. V usage is TRBV9 and J usage is TRBJ2-7, with D unresolved. Sequences were obtained from blood, either unsorted or a sorted T cell fraction (not recorded which). The sequence came from a female donor with ankylosing spondylitis or in good health (not recorded which). CDR3 in amino acids: CASSVERAGYEQYF. The CDR3 bases are TGTGCCAGCAGCGTAGAAAGGGCCGGCTACGAGCAGTACTTC.